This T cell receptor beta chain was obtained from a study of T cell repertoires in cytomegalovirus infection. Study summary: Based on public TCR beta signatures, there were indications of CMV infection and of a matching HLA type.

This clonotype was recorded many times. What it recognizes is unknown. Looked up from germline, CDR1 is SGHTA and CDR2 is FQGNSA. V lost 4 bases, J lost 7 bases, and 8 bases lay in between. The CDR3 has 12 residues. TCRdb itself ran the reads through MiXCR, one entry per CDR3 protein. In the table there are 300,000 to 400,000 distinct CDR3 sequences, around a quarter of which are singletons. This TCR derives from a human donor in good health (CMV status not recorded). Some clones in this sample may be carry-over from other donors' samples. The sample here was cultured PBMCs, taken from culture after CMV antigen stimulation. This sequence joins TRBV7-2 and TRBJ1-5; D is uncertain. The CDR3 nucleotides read TGTGCCAGCAGCTCCTTCGGCCAGCCCCAGCATTTT. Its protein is CASSSFGQPQHF.